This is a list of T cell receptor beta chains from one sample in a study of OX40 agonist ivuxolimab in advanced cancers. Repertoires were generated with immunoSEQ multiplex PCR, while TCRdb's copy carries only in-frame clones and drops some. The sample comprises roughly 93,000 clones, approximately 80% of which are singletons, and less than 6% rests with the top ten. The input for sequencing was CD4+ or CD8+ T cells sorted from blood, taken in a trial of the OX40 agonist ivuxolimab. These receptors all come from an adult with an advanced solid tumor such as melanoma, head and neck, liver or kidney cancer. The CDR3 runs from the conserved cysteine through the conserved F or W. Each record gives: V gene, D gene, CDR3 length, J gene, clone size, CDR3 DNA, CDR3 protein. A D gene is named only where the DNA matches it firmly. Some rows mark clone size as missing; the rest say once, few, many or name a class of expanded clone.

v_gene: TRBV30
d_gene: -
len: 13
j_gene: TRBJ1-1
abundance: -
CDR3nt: TGTGCCTGGAGGGGACCTAGGAACACTGAAGCTTTCTTT
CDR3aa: CAWRGPRNTEAFF

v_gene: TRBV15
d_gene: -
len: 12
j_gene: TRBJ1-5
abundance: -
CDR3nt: TGTGCCACCAGCAGGGGGGTTCAGCCCCAGCATTTT
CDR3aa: CATSRGVQPQHF

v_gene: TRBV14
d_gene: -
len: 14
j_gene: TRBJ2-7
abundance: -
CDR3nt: TGTGCCAGCAGCCAAGAACCGCCGCCCTACGAGCAGTACTTC
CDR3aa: CASSQEPPPYEQYF

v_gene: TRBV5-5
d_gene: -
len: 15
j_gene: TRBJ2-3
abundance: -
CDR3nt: TGTGCCAGCAGCTTGGGACCGGGGAAGGCAGATACGCAGTATTTT
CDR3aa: CASSLGPGKADTQYF

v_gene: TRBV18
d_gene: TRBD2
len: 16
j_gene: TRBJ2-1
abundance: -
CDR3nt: TGTGCCAGCTCACCCAACCAGCGGGGGGGCTACAATGAGCAGTTCTTC
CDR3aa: CASSPNQRGGYNEQFF

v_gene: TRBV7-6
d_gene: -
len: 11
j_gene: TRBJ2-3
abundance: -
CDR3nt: TGTGCCAGCAGCTCAACAGATACGCAGTATTTT
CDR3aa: CASSSTDTQYF

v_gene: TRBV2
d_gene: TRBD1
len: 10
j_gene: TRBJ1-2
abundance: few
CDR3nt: TGTGCCTCCCAGGGGGGTGGCTACACCTTC
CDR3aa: CASQGGGYTF

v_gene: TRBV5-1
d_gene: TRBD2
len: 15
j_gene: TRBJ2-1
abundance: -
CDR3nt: TGCGCCAGCAGCTTGGTAGCGGGGGGGTGGAATGAGCAGTTCTTC
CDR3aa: CASSLVAGGWNEQFF

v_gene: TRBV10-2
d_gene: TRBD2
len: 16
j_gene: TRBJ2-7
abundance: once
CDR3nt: TGCGCCAGCAGCCCGAGCAAGACTAGCGGGAGCTACGAGCAGTACTTC
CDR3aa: CASSPSKTSGSYEQYF

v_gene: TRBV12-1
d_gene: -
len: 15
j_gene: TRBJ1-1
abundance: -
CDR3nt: TGTGCCAGCAGCTTTGGGGATCGGGGATTCACTGAAGCTTTCTTT
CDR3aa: CASSFGDRGFTEAFF

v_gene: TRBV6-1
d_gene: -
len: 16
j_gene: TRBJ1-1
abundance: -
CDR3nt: TGTGCCAGCAGTGATCGGGCAGGCTGGGGAAACACTGAAGCTTTCTTT
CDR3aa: CASSDRAGWGNTEAFF

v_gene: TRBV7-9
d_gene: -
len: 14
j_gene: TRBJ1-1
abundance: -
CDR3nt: TGTGCCAGCAGCCCGACGGGGGGCAACACTGAAGCTTTCTTT
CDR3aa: CASSPTGGNTEAFF

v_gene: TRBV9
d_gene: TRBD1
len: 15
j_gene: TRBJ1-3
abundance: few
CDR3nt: TGTGCCAGCAGCGTAGAAGGACAGGGAAGGGACACCATATATTTT
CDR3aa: CASSVEGQGRDTIYF

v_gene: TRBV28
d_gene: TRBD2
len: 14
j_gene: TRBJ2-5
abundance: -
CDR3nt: TGTGCCAGCAGTTTTGGGAGGGCCTCCGAGACCCAGTACTTC
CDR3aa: CASSFGRASETQYF

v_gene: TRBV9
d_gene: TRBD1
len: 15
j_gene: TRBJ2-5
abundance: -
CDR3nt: TGTGCCAGCAGCGGATCGACAGGGCAACAAGAGACCCAGTACTTC
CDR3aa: CASSGSTGQQETQYF

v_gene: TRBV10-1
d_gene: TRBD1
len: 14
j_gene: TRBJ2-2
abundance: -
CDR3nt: TGCGCCAGCCGGGACAGGGTGGACACCGGGGAGCTGTTTTTT
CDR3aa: CASRDRVDTGELFF

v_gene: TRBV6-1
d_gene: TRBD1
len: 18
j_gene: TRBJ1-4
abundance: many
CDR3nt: TGTGCCAGCAGTGATAGTACAGGACAGGCTGCAACTAATGAAAAACTGTTTTTT
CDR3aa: CASSDSTGQAATNEKLFF

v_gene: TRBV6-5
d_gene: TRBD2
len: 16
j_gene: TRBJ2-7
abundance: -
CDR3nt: TGTGCCAGCAGTTACTCTTCGGGACTAGCGCCTTATGAGCAGTACTTC
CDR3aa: CASSYSSGLAPYEQYF

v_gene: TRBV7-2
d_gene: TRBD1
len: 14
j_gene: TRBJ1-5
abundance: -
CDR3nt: TGTGCCAGCAGTTATACAGGGGACAATCAGCCCCAGCATTTT
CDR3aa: CASSYTGDNQPQHF

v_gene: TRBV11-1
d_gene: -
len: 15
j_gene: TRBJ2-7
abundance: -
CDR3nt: TGTGCCAGCAGCTTAGGGGGAAGCCTGACCTACGAGCAGTACTTC
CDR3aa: CASSLGGSLTYEQYF

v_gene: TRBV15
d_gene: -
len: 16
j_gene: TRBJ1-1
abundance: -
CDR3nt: TGTGCCACCAGCAGAGATACAATTCAGACGAACACTGAAGCTTTCTTT
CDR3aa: CATSRDTIQTNTEAFF

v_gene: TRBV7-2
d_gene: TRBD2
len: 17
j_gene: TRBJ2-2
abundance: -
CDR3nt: TGTGCCAGCACCCTGGGGAGCGGGGGCTCGAACACCGGGGAGCTGTTTTTT
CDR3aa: CASTLGSGGSNTGELFF

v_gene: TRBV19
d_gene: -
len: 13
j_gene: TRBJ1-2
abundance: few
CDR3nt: TGTGCCAGTAGCCACGGGGCTAGCTATGGCTACACCTTC
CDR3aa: CASSHGASYGYTF

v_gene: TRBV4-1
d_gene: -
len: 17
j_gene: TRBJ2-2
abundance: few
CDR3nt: TGCGCCAGCAGCCAAGATCCAGCGGGTGCAAACACCGGGGAGCTGTTTTTT
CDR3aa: CASSQDPAGANTGELFF

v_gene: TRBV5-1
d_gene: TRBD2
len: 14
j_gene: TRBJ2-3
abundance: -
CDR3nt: TGCGCCAGCAGCTTAGCGGGGGGGCAAGATACGCAGTATTTT
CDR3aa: CASSLAGGQDTQYF

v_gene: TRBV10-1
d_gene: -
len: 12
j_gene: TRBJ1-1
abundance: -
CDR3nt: TGCGCCAGCAGTCCCGGGGAGGGACAAGCTTTCTTT
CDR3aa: CASSPGEGQAFF

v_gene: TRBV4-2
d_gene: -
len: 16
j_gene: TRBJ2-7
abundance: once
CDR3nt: TGTGCCAGCAGCCAAGAACATGCAGGGGAGCCCTACGAGCAGTACTTC
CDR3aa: CASSQEHAGEPYEQYF

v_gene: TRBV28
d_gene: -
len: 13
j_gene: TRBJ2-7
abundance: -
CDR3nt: TGTGCCAGCAGTTTCCCCCCAATCTACGAGCAGTACTTC
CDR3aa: CASSFPPIYEQYF

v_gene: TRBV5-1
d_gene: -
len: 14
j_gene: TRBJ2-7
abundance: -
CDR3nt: TGCGCCAGCAGGGAGACTGCGAGCTCCTACGAGCAGTACTTC
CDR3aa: CASRETASSYEQYF

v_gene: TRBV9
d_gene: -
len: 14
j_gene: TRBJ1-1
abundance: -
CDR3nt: TGTGCCAGCAGCTTGGGGACGGAGAACACTGAAGCTTTCTTT
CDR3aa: CASSLGTENTEAFF

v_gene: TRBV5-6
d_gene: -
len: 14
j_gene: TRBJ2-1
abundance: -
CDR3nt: TGTGCCAGCAGCCCCCTAGGGATCGGGGGTGAGCAGTTCTTC
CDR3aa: CASSPLGIGGEQFF

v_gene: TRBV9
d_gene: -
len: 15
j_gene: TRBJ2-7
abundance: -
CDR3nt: TGTGCCAGCAGCGTAGATGTGTCAGGTCGCTACGAGCAGTACTTC
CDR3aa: CASSVDVSGRYEQYF

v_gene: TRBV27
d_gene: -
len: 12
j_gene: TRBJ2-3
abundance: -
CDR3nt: TGTGCCAGCAGTTCGGGGCCGTATACGCAGTATTTT
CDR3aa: CASSSGPYTQYF

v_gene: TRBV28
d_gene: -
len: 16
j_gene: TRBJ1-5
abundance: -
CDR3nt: TGTGCCAGCGGGGCTCAGGGTTTTAAGCTAAATCAGCCCCAGCATTTT
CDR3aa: CASGAQGFKLNQPQHF